Presented here are 5 T cell receptor beta chains from one specimen sequenced in a study of shared clonotypes between healthy human individuals. CD8 cells classed as naive were CD45RO-negative and positively selected for CCR7, excluding terminally differentiated effector memory CD45RA+ cells. Measured with immunoSEQ multiplex PCR; TCRdb has only the in-frame clones, and not every one. The sample records over 750,000 clones, roughly 96% being singletons. The sample consisted of naive CD8+ T cells sorted from blood. The origin of the receptors is a man under 40 in good health.

The J gene is TRBJ1-1, the V gene TRBV7-3; D ambiguous. The CDR3 has 15 residues. V lost 0 bases and J 1 base, leaving 9 bases between the germline ends. Germline V gene data show CDR1 as SGHTA and CDR2 as FQGTGA. DNA of the CDR3: TGTGCCAGCAGCTTAACCGGGGAGAAGAACACTGAAGCTTTCTTT. Its translation: CASSLTGEKNTEAFF.

The chain combines TRBV5-1 with TRBJ1-1, with 8 bases that match TRBD1. CDR3 length equals 17 residues. V gave up 3 bases and J gave up 2 bases; unmatched junction bases: 12. Germline-derived CDR1 and CDR2 are SGHRS and YFSETQ. The DNA of the CDR3 is TGCGCCAGCAGCTACGATGGACAGGGCCTCACAAACACTGAAGCTTTCTTT. Its translation is CASSYDGQGLTNTEAFF. The variable domain in full, completed from reference TRBV5-1 and TRBJ1-1, reads KAGVTQTPRYLIKTRGQQVTLSCSPISGHRSVSWYQQTPGQGLQFLFEYFSETQRNKGNFPGRFSGRQFSNSRSEMNVSTLELGDSALYLCASSYDGQGLTNTEAFFGQGTRLTVV.

V and J are TRBV18 and TRBJ1-1, with 9 bases matching TRBD1. This CDR3 is built from 12 residues. Germline V lookup: CDR1 KGHSH, CDR2 LQKENI. J was trimmed by 5 bases and V by 11 bases; bases with no gene match: 6. The CDR3 loop reads CAGGQGRTEAFF. CDR3 nucleotide sequence: TGTGCCGGGGGACAGGGTCGAACTGAAGCTTTCTTT. Supplemented by reference TRBV18 and TRBJ1-1, the full variable domain reads NAGVMQNPRHLVRRRGQEARLRCSPMKGHSHVYWYRQLPEEGLKFMVYLQKENIIDESGMPKERFSAEFPKEGPSILRIQQVVRGDSAAYFCAGGQGRTEAFFGQGTRLTVV.

The chain recombines TRBV6-1 with TRBJ1-4, with D possibly matching TRBD1 (5 bases). The V and J ends lost 6 bases and 4 bases respectively, with 9 bases between them. Per germline, CDR1 MNHNS and CDR2 SASEGT. This CDR3 contains 13 residues. The DNA of the CDR3 is TGTGCCAGCAGAGGACACGGTAATGAAAAACTGTTTTTT. Its protein is CASRGHGNEKLFF.

The chain carries TRBV27 and TRBJ2-7; the D gene is possibly TRBD1 (6 bases). V gave up 6 bases and J gave up 6 bases, with 15 bases separating them. Germline CDR1 MNHEY, CDR2 SMNVEV (reference sequence). The CDR3 has 13 amino acids. The DNA of the CDR3 is TGTGCCAGCAGGTATGACATAGGGGGCGAGCAGTACTTC. It specifies CASRYDIGGEQYF.